The T cell receptor (beta chain) described here comes from a study of blood T cell repertoires in COVID-19. Study-level information: PBMCs, B-cell-depleted T cells, or T cells provided the cDNA or gDNA that made up the material.

Here immunoSEQ multiplex PCR was the method, and the copy in TCRdb shows in-frame clones only, minus some. The sample comprises 250,000 to 300,000 clones, 75% to 90% of which are singletons, and roughly 13% rests with the top ten. This receptor was taken from a woman aged 70 to 79 with COVID-19, enrolled during active disease. Source material: peripheral blood.

The CDR3 DNA reads TGTGCCAGCAGTTCTAGCGGGGGGGCCCAAGAGACCCAGTACTTC. Encoded protein: CASSSSGGAQETQYF. The V call is TRBV27, the J call TRBJ2-5, with 12 positions matching TRBD2. The CDR3 consists of 15 residues. J lost 1 base, V lost 4 bases, and 1 base had no gene match. Germline-derived CDR1 and CDR2 are MNHEY and SMNVEV (reference sequence).